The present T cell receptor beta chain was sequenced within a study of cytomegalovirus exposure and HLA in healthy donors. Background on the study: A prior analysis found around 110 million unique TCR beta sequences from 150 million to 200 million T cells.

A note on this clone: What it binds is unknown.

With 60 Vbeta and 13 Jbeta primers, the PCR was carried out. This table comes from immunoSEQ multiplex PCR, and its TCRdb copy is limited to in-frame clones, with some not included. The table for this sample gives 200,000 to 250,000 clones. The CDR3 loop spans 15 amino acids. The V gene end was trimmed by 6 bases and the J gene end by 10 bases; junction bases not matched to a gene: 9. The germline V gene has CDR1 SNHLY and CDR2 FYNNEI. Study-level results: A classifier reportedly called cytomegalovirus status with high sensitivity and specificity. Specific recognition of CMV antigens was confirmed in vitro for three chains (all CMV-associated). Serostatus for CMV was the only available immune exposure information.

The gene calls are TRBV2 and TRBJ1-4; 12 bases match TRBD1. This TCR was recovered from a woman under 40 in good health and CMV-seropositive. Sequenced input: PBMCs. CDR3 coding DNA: TGTGCCAGCAGCCTCCGGGACAGGGGGCCCGTAAAACTGTTTTTT. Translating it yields CASSLRDRGPVKLFF. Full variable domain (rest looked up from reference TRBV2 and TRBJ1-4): EPEVTQTPSHQVTQMGQEVILRCVPISNHLYFYWYRQILGQKVEFLVSFYNNEISEKSEIFDDQFSVERPDGSNFTLKIRSTKLEDSAMYFCASSLRDRGPVKLFFGSGTQLSVL.